The clone carrying this TCR beta chain was picked up many times. The germline CDR1 and CDR2 sequences are MDHEN and SYDVKM. The CDR3 is 14 amino acids. The V end was cut by 5 bases, the J end by 4 bases, with 14 bases between. This entry comes from a study of regulatory T cells in long-lasting Graves disease. Library construction for TCR beta used iRepertoire HTBI primers and Arm-PCR of CDR3 regions. TCRdb passed the multiplex PCR reads through MiXCR, listing each CDR3 protein once. This repertoire shows roughly 360,000 distinct CDR3 sequences, less than 30% found once; its top ten account for around a quarter. This sample's time point: persistent/refractory GD, antithyroid drugs over 5 years with positive TRAb. With RNA extracted from PBMCs as input, the TCR library was made.

This TCR was recovered from a woman in her forties with Graves disease. The sample here was peripheral blood mononuclear cells (PBMCs), taken when the disease was refractory, from a patient treated with antithyroid drugs. The chain carries TRBV28 and TRBJ1-1; TRBD1 is a possible D gene (6 bases). The CDR3 is CASSVRGAATEAFF. DNA of the CDR3: TGTGCCAGCAGTGTTCGGGGGGCCGCCACTGAAGCTTTCTTT.